This TCR beta chain was identified during a study of identical twins. Study findings and constraints: Excess sharing by twins proved weaker in beta out-of-frame sequences.

This clonotype was observed a handful of times. Its antigen is not identified. This CDR3 is built from 15 residues. V lost 8 bases and J lost 4, with 21 bases in between. Looked up from germline, CDR1 is WSHSY and CDR2 is SAAADI. MiXCR, run by TCRdb on the 5' RACE reads, gives a single entry per CDR3 protein. The repertoire holds around 550,000 distinct CDR3 sequences, with over 12% as singletons. The same sample was also studied in work on yellow fever vaccine responses in identical twins. That work contributes: Twins reportedly mounted vaccine T cell responses that seemed partly convergent, partly personalized.

The gene calls are TRBV10-2 and TRBJ2-7, with a possible D match to TRBD2 (6 bases). What was sequenced was CD4+ T cells sorted from blood. The sequence was obtained from a woman younger than 30 in good health. CDR3 sequence: CASLSRSGRAYEQYV. The CDR3 DNA follows: TGCGCCAGCCTGAGTCGGAGCGGGCGGGCATACGAGCAGTACGTC.